The rows below give T cell receptor beta chains drawn from one sample of a study of blood T cells in healthy people across ages. Each CDR3 protein is one row after TCRdb ran MiXCR on the 5' RACE reads. The sample records hundreds of thousands of distinct CDR3 sequences, roughly 25% being singletons. The same sample was also studied in work on T cells of mothers and their children.

Sample: blood. These receptors came from a boy between 10 and 17 years old in good health. The CDR3 runs from the conserved cysteine through the conserved F or W.

J: TRBJ2-2; V: TRBV5-3; CDR3: CARSVGGPDTGELFF
J: TRBJ2-1; V: TRBV5-1; CDR3: CASTVPPSNEQFF
J: TRBJ2-7; V: TRBV5-1; CDR3: CASGGQGRSEGYEQYF
J: TRBJ2-7; V: TRBV12-3/TRBV12-4; CDR3: CASSRSGGVYEQYF
J: TRBJ2-2; V: TRBV29-1; CDR3: CSVVGGRQTGELFF
J: TRBJ2-7; V: TRBV7-8; CDR3: CASSSTGFGEQYF
J: TRBJ1-2; V: TRBV4-3; CDR3: CASSPGINQYGYTF
J: TRBJ2-2; V: TRBV20-1; CDR3: CSAVGQLGTGELFF
J: NA; V: TRBV7-2; CDR3: CASSLRAGSYEQYF
J: TRBJ2-1; V: TRBV10-3; CDR3: CATGGTSGPSSYNEQFF
J: TRBJ2-4; V: TRBV20-1; CDR3: CSARDATSGGGPKNIQYF
J: TRBJ2-5; V: TRBV6-6; CDR3: CASSEESEQFF
J: TRBJ2-3; V: TRBV6-5; CDR3: CASSLWGGAGDTQYF
J: TRBJ2-5; V: TRBV6-5; CDR3: CASSRTGGEAQYF
J: TRBJ2-7; V: TRBV29-1; CDR3: CSTRGTNPYEQYF
J: TRBJ2-1; V: TRBV4-1; CDR3: CASSQQRRRPNEQFF
J: TRBJ2-1; V: TRBV4-1; CDR3: CASSQVGTSNEQFF
J: TRBJ2-2; V: TRBV5-1; CDR3: CASSLLQGNTGELFF
J: TRBJ1-6; V: TRBV12-3/TRBV12-4; CDR3: CASTRVRANSPLHF
J: TRBJ1-5; V: TRBV12-3/TRBV12-4; CDR3: CASSFSAGGNQPQHF
J: TRBJ2-2; V: TRBV5-1; CDR3: CASNGQGAGELFF
J: TRBJ1-1; V: TRBV20-1; CDR3: CSASPRLPNTEAFF
J: TRBJ2-5; V: TRBV29-1; CDR3: CSVAPVYQETQYF